A single sample gave rise to the 22 T cell receptor beta chains below, sequenced in a study of blood T cell repertoires in COVID-19. The method was immunoSEQ multiplex PCR; TCRdb's version includes in-frame clones alone and lacks a portion of them. The sample holds 140,000 to 150,000 clones, 88% seen once. The material sequenced was PBMCs or T cells enriched from blood (not recorded which). The receptors shown here come from a woman under 40 with acute COVID-19.

The V gene is TRBV14, the J gene TRBJ2-7; 7 positions agree with TRBD2. V dropped 0 bases and J dropped 3; count of bases not matched to a gene: 11. CDR1 and CDR2 from the germline V gene are SGHDN and FVKESK. The CDR3 runs to 17 residues. CDR3 sequence reads: CASSQELKSGTGYEQYF. The CDR3 DNA is TGTGCCAGCAGCCAAGAGTTAAAGAGCGGGACGGGCTACGAGCAGTACTTC.

V usage is TRBV11-3 and J usage is TRBJ2-1; D is undetermined. The CDR3 is made up of 14 amino acids. From germline, CDR1 is SGHNT and CDR2 YENEEA. Trimming removed 5 bases at V and 9 bases at J, with 17 bases between. The CDR3: CASSTPERGGEQFF. CDR3 DNA sequence: TGTGCCAGCAGCACGCCAGAGCGTGGCGGTGAGCAGTTCTTC.

As DNA, the CDR3 is TGCGCCAGCAGCTTGATGTCCACAGGCCTTAATGAAAAACTGTTTTTT. It yields the protein CASSLMSTGLNEKLFF. The V gene is TRBV5-1, the J gene TRBJ1-4, with D possibly matching TRBD1 (5 bases). The CDR3 is made up of 16 amino acids. Trimming cost V 1 base and J 4 bases, with 14 bases left between them. Per the germline V gene, CDR1 is SGHRS and CDR2 is YFSETQ.

The gene calls are TRBV28 and TRBJ1-2, with D possibly TRBD1 on 5 matching bases. The V end lost 6 bases, the J end lost 8 bases, and 19 bases lay between the germline ends. Germline V gene data show CDR1 as MDHEN and CDR2 as SYDVKM. The CDR3 extends over 14 amino acids. Here the CDR3 reads CASRTPGGTGGYTF. CDR3 nucleotide sequence: TGTGCCAGCAGAACCCCCGGGGGGACGGGCGGCTACACCTTC.

V is TRBV7-2 and J is TRBJ2-3; perhaps TRBD1 as D (5 bases). The CDR3 has 16 residues. Looked up from germline, CDR1 is SGHTA and CDR2 is FQGNSA. Trimming left V 2 bases short and J 4 bases short, with 16 bases between. The CDR3 DNA is TGTGCCAGCAGCTTAAGACCGGTGCAGGGCCCAGATACGCAGTATTTT. Amino acid sequence: CASSLRPVQGPDTQYF.

The J gene is TRBJ1-5, the V gene TRBV5-5, with D tentatively TRBD1 (6 bases). V was pared by 4 bases and J by 2 bases, with 10 bases between. Germline assignment: CDR1 SGHKS and CDR2 YYEKEE (reference sequence). The CDR3 length is 14 residues. CDR3 residues: CASSNEGGNQPQHF. CDR3 in DNA: TGTGCCAGCAGCAATGAGGGGGGCAATCAGCCCCAGCATTTT.

CDR3 DNA: TGCGCCAGCAGCCAGGGACAGGGAGGGCGTAATTCACCCCTCCACTTT. This encodes CASSQGQGGRNSPLHF. The chain links TRBV5-1 to TRBJ1-6, with TRBD1 matching 9 bases. V dropped 4 bases and J dropped 6; count of bases not matched to a gene: 8. Germline loops: CDR1 SGHRS, CDR2 YFSETQ. The CDR3 extends over 16 amino acids.

V and J are TRBV27 and TRBJ2-5, with 14 bases aligning to TRBD2. With 5 bases clipped from V and 4 bases from J, the junction kept 6 bases outside the gene matches. The CDR3 runs to 16 residues. CDR1 and CDR2 (germline): MNHEY, SMNVEV (reference sequence). CDR3 bases: TGTGCCAGCAGTGCGCGACTAGCGGGAGGGAGAGAGACCCAGTACTTC. Amino acid sequence: CASSARLAGGRETQYF.

The genes are TRBV7-9 and TRBJ2-1; 8 bases fit TRBD2. There are 16 residues in the CDR3. Per germline, CDR1 SEHNR and CDR2 FQNEAQ (reference sequence). Unmatched junction bases numbered 3, after V lost 0 bases and J lost 2 bases. CDR3 nucleotide sequence: TGTGCCAGCAGCTTAGCGCTAGCGGGTGCCTACAATGAGCAGTTCTTC. This codes for CASSLALAGAYNEQFF. The full variable domain, in which reference TRBV7-9 and TRBJ2-1 provide the parts outside the CDR3, is DTGVSQNPRHKITKRGQNVTFRCDPISEHNRLYWYRQTLGQGPEFLTYFQNEAQLEKSRLLSDRFSAERPKGSFSTLEIQRTEQGDSAMYLCASSLALAGAYNEQFFGPGTRLTVL.

The genes are TRBV5-4 and TRBJ2-7, with TRBD1 matching over 7 bases. The CDR3 spans 13 residues. The germline V gene has CDR1 SGHNT and CDR2 YYREEE (reference sequence). Losses at the gene ends were 4 bases for V and 5 bases for J; bases not matched to a gene: 6. CDR3 in DNA: TGTGCCAGCAGCCTGACAGGGTCTAACGAGCAGTACTTC. Its translation: CASSLTGSNEQYF.

V and J are TRBV2 and TRBJ1-2; 8 bases agree with TRBD1. CDR1 SNHLY and CDR2 FYNNEI come from the germline V gene. The V and J ends lost 7 bases and 7 bases, in that order; junction bases with no gene match: 11. This CDR3 region has 14 residues. The chain's CDR3 is CASKRQGNESGYTF. CDR3 in DNA: TGTGCCAGCAAAAGACAGGGGAATGAGAGTGGCTACACCTTC.

This clone was recorded at least ten times. The chain joins TRBV24-1 to TRBJ1-6; D unresolved. Germline V gene lookup returns CDR1 KGHDR and CDR2 SFDVKD. The V end lost 7 bases, the J end lost 9 bases, and 15 bases lay between the germline ends. CDR3 length equals 14 residues. In DNA, the CDR3 is TGTGCCACCAGCGACGACACCCGGGGTTCACCCCTCCACTTT. As protein: CATSDDTRGSPLHF.

This clone is a singleton in its sample. The chain joins TRBV24-1 to TRBJ2-2; TRBD2 might be the D (7 bases). Germline V lookup: CDR1 KGHDR, CDR2 SFDVKD. Trimming pared 0 bases from V and 0 bases from J, leaving 10 bases between. The length of the CDR3 is 17 residues. The CDR3 nucleotides are TGTGCCACCAGTGATTTGGGGAGGGGGTCGAACACCGGGGAGCTGTTTTTT. This codes for CATSDLGRGSNTGELFF.

The chain uses TRBV5-4 and TRBJ2-7; 7 bases fit TRBD2. CDR1 and CDR2 from the germline V gene are SGHNT and YYREEE (reference sequence). This CDR3 region has 16 residues. The trim removed 5 bases at V and 1 base at J, leaving 12 bases unmatched. CDR3 sequence (DNA): TGTGCCAGCAGTCCTGAGCGAGGTAGCGGGTCCTACGAGCAGTACTTC. It yields the protein CASSPERGSGSYEQYF.

The V gene is TRBV25-1, the J gene TRBJ1-1; unclear D gene. The germline V gene has CDR1 MGHDK and CDR2 SYGVNS. The V end lost 11 bases, the J end lost 1 base, and 11 bases lay between the germline ends. CDR3 length: 12 residues. The CDR3 spells CACGRGNTEAFF. Written as DNA, the CDR3 is TGTGCCTGTGGGCGGGGGAACACTGAAGCTTTCTTT.

The rearrangement joins TRBV9 to TRBJ2-7; maybe TRBD2 (5 bases). V gave up 4 bases and J gave up 0 bases, with 14 bases separating them. Germline V gene sequence: CDR1 SGDLS, CDR2 YYNGEE. The CDR3 loop spans 15 amino acids. The CDR3: CASSPGSTSSYEQYF. The CDR3 DNA reads as TGTGCCAGCAGCCCGGGATCCACCAGCTCCTACGAGCAGTACTTC.

The gene calls are TRBV3-1 (or the pseudogene TRBV3-2) and TRBJ2-6, with TRBD1 matching 11 bases. The CDR3 has 18 residues. The ends lost 5 bases at V and 0 bases at J; junction bases unmatched: 6. Looked up from germline, CDR1 is LGHDT and CDR2 is YNNKEL (reference sequence). The CDR3 region has the DNA TGTGCCAGCAGCGCGGGACAGGGGGTGGCCTCTGGGGCCAACGTCCTGACTTTC. Translating gives CASSAGQGVASGANVLTF.

This chain uses TRBV12-5 with TRBJ2-7; 7 positions agree with TRBD1. The V segment lost 5 bases and the J segment 2 bases; nucleotides outside the gene matches: 18. This CDR3 is built from 18 residues. The germline gives CDR1 LGHNT, CDR2 FRNRAP. The CDR3 sequence: CASGLPTSTGLYAYEQYF. Written as DNA, the CDR3 is TGTGCTAGTGGTCTGCCGACCTCGACAGGGTTGTATGCCTACGAGCAGTACTTC.

The chain links TRBV7-8 to TRBJ1-1, with D uncertain. The CDR3 loop spans 14 amino acids. Germline loops: CDR1 SGHVS, CDR2 FQNEAQ. V lost 2 bases and J lost 1, with 8 bases in between. The CDR3, as DNA: TGTGCCAGCAGCTTAAGTTCCGGGAACACTGAAGCTTTCTTT. Encoded protein: CASSLSSGNTEAFF.

The rearrangement links TRBV4-3 to TRBJ2-1; TRBD1 agrees at 7 bases. The CDR3 covers 17 residues. Trimming cost V 4 bases and J 3 bases; bases outside gene matches: 12. Germline V gene data show CDR1 as LGHNA and CDR2 as YSLEER. CDR3 in amino acids: CASSLEKGTVFYNEQFF. DNA of the CDR3: TGCGCCAGCAGCCTAGAGAAGGGGACAGTCTTCTACAATGAGCAGTTCTTC.

This chain's CDR3 is CASSLEPPTSGNYNEQFF. In DNA, the CDR3 is TGCGCCAGCAGCTTGGAACCCCCGACTAGCGGAAATTACAATGAGCAGTTCTTC. The gene calls are TRBV5-1 and TRBJ2-1, with 9 positions matching TRBD2. V shed 0 bases, J shed 4 bases, and the junction held 11 bases outside the gene matches. The CDR3 length is 18 residues. The germline gives CDR1 SGHRS, CDR2 YFSETQ.

The J gene is TRBJ2-1, the V gene TRBV5-1, with D tentatively TRBD2 (5 bases). Germline CDR1 SGHRS, CDR2 YFSETQ. Trimming stripped 1 base from V and 9 bases from J, with 17 bases between. This CDR3 is built from 15 residues. The CDR3, as DNA: TGCGCCAGCAGCTTGACGGTTGCTAGCTTCGTTGAGCAGTTCTTC. As protein: CASSLTVASFVEQFF. Drawing the rest from reference TRBV5-1 and TRBJ2-1, the complete variable domain is KAGVTQTPRYLIKTRGQQVTLSCSPISGHRSVSWYQQTPGQGLQFLFEYFSETQRNKGNFPGRFSGRQFSNSRSEMNVSTLELGDSALYLCASSLTVASFVEQFFGPGTRLTVL.